The 30 T cell receptor beta chains reported below all come from one sample, sequenced in a study of glioma-infiltrating T cells after dendritic cell vaccination. Clones were sequenced by immunoSEQ multiplex PCR, and TCRdb holds only the in-frame ones, with some missing. The sample has tens of thousands of clones; 85% are singletons. Time point noted: after dendritic cell vaccination, including at tumor progression/relapse. Specimen: blood, collected after dendritic cell vaccination. The receptors come from a human donor with glioblastoma.

The chain is built from TRBV7-6 and TRBJ2-1, with 8 bases that match TRBD1. Germline-derived CDR1 and CDR2 are SGHVS and FNYEAQ. The CDR3 consists of 16 residues. The V gene end was trimmed by 0 bases and the J gene end by 6 bases; junction bases not matched to a gene: 7. The DNA of the CDR3 is TGTGCCAGCAGCTTAGCGACGGGACAGGCCACCAATGAGCAGTTCTTC. Amino acids: CASSLATGQATNEQFF.

The CDR3 region is CASSVGGYTTGELFF. Written as DNA, the CDR3 is TGTGCCAGCAGCGTAGGAGGCTACACGACCGGGGAGCTGTTTTTT. The chain links TRBV9 to TRBJ2-2; D is undetermined. Germline assignment: CDR1 SGDLS and CDR2 YYNGEE. The V end lost 0 bases, the J end lost 5 bases, and 11 bases lay between the germline ends. The CDR3 is made up of 15 amino acids.

This chain connects TRBV2 to TRBJ1-4; tentative D call: TRBD1 (6 bases). The CDR3 sequence is 15 residues long. The germline gives CDR1 SNHLY, CDR2 FYNNEI. V dropped 4 bases and J dropped 3 bases, with 12 bases sitting between them. CDR3 DNA sequence: TGTGCCAGCAGTGGACCTTCAGGGGCTAATGAAAAACTGTTTTTT. Residues: CASSGPSGANEKLFF.

The J gene is TRBJ2-7, the V gene TRBV2; 8 nucleotides line up with TRBD2. CDR1 SNHLY and CDR2 FYNNEI come from the germline V gene. The CDR3 has 14 amino acids. The V segment lost 4 bases and the J segment 6 bases; nucleotides outside the gene matches: 8. CDR3 DNA sequence: TGTGCCAGCAGTGTCTCGGGGGGGCCTCTCGAGCAGTACTTC. It codes for CASSVSGGPLEQYF.

The chain joins TRBV30 to TRBJ2-7, with D maybe TRBD2 (5 bases). Germline CDR1 reads GTSNPN; CDR2 reads SVGIG (reference sequence). This CDR3 comprises 13 residues. Trimming took off 4 bases at V and 5 bases at J, with 15 bases between the two ends. The CDR3 is CAWTTGGGNEQYF. For the CDR3, the DNA is TGTGCCTGGACAACCGGAGGCGGAAACGAGCAGTACTTC.

The CDR3 coding sequence is TGTGCCACCACTTCCGGGAGCTCCTACGAGCAGTACTTC. It is translated as CATTSGSSYEQYF. V usage is TRBV6-6 and J usage is TRBJ2-7, with D tentatively TRBD2 (6 bases). Looked up from germline, CDR1 is MNHNY and CDR2 is SVGAGI (reference sequence). The CDR3 spans 13 residues. V was pared by 10 bases and J by 0 bases, with 13 bases between.

CDR3 sequence reads: CAWSGAGAGGNEQFF. In DNA, the CDR3 is TGTGCCTGGAGTGGAGCGGGAGCGGGAGGCAATGAGCAGTTCTTC. The gene calls are TRBV30 and TRBJ2-1, with 9 bases lining up with TRBD2. J lost 6 bases, V lost 1 base, and 7 bases had no gene match. The length of the CDR3 is 15 residues. Germline CDR1 reads GTSNPN; CDR2 reads SVGIG (reference sequence).

The rearrangement joins TRBV4-1 to TRBJ1-5, with TRBD1 matching 7 bases. CDR3 length: 16 residues. V lost 1 base to trimming and J lost 3 bases; unmatched junction nucleotides: 6. CDR1 is MGHRA and CDR2 is YSYEKL in the germline V gene. CDR3: CASSQAQGVVNQPQHF. CDR3 coding DNA: TGCGCCAGCAGCCAAGCGCAGGGGGTGGTCAATCAGCCCCAGCATTTT.

The chain is built from TRBV11-2 and TRBJ2-7; 8 bases are shared with TRBD1. V dropped 5 bases and J dropped 7; count of bases not matched to a gene: 22. The CDR3 is 18 residues long. CDR1 and CDR2 (germline): SGHAT, FQNNGV. The CDR3 bases are TGTGCCAGCAGCGTAGGGGATAGGCGGACAGGGCTCGTGGGGGAGCAGTACTTC. Translation: CASSVGDRRTGLVGEQYF.

The chain carries TRBV5-1 and TRBJ2-1, with 13 bases identical to TRBD2. The germline V gene encodes CDR1 SGHRS and CDR2 YFSETQ. V shed 0 bases, J shed 6 bases, and the junction held 21 bases outside the gene matches. The CDR3 length is 22 residues. Here the CDR3 reads CASSLAGGLAGSEPPKSNEQFF. Here the CDR3 DNA reads TGCGCCAGCAGCTTGGCCGGGGGACTAGCGGGATCAGAGCCCCCAAAATCCAATGAGCAGTTCTTC.

The chain recombines TRBV6-5 with TRBJ2-2; D may be TRBD1 (5 bases). V lost 1 base and J 1 base, leaving 10 bases between the germline ends. Germline lookup yields CDR1 MNHEY and CDR2 SVGAGI. The CDR3 extends over 16 amino acids. The CDR3 region is CASSYWQGMNTGELFF. For the CDR3, the DNA is TGTGCCAGCAGTTACTGGCAGGGAATGAACACCGGGGAGCTGTTTTTT.

The chain carries TRBV5-4 and TRBJ2-5, with TRBD2 as a possible D gene (7 bases). Germline lookup yields CDR1 SGHNT and CDR2 YYREEE (reference sequence). The CDR3 contains 14 residues. The V end lost 3 bases, the J end lost 5 bases, and 14 bases lay between the germline ends. CDR3 DNA sequence: TGTGCCAGCAGCTCGTTAGGGGGGGGTGAGACCCAGTACTTC. Translation: CASSSLGGGETQYF.

The genes are TRBV6-6 and TRBJ1-2; a weak D match, TRBD1 (5 bases). Germline values: CDR1 MNHNY, CDR2 SVGAGI (reference sequence). Trimming took 0 bases from V and 0 from J, leaving 8 bases between them. The CDR3 contains 15 residues. The CDR3 DNA is TGTGCCAGCAGTTACTCGACGGGGGCTAACTATGGCTACACCTTC. Translated: CASSYSTGANYGYTF.

V gene TRBV7-6 combines with J gene TRBJ1-1, with D tentatively TRBD1 (5 bases). Trimming cost V 2 bases and J 0 bases, with 7 bases left between them. The CDR3 extends over 14 amino acids. The germline CDR1 and CDR2 sequences are SGHVS and FNYEAQ. CDR3: CASSLWGMNTEAFF. The DNA for the CDR3 is TGTGCCAGCAGCTTATGGGGCATGAACACTGAAGCTTTCTTT.

The CDR3 nucleotides read TGTGCCAGCAGCTTAGATAGTATGACAGGAGGTACAGATACGCAGTATTTT. It translates to CASSLDSMTGGTDTQYF. The V gene is TRBV7-9, the J gene TRBJ2-3, with a weak D call TRBD1 (6 bases). V lost 1 base and J lost 3, with 17 bases in between. Germline loops: CDR1 SEHNR, CDR2 FQNEAQ (reference sequence). This CDR3 is built from 17 residues.

J is TRBJ2-7 and V is TRBV7-8; 12 bases fit TRBD2. J gave up 4 bases and V 3 bases, and 10 bases lay outside the gene matches. The CDR3 is 17 amino acids. Germline CDR1 and CDR2: SGHVS and FQNEAQ. This chain's CDR3 is CASSLDGLAGPLYEQYF. CDR3 nucleotides: TGTGCCAGCAGCTTGGACGGACTAGCGGGACCGCTATACGAGCAGTACTTC.

This clone has more than one count but fewer than ten. The genes are TRBV19 and TRBJ2-1; 7 bases are a match to TRBD1. The CDR3 runs 15 residues. Germline trimming cut 7 bases from V and 1 base from J; bases unmatched to any gene: 7. Germline V lookup: CDR1 LNHDA, CDR2 SQIVND (reference sequence). The CDR3 coding sequence is TGTGCCAGTAAAACGACAGGGAATTCCTACAATGAGCAGTTCTTC. This gives the protein CASKTTGNSYNEQFF.

This chain connects TRBV7-6 to TRBJ2-3; the match to TRBD1 covers 7 bases. The CDR3 is 14 amino acids. From germline, CDR1 is SGHVS and CDR2 FNYEAQ. The junction had 8 bases not matched to a gene; V was cut back by 5 bases and J by 6 bases. CDR3 amino acids: CASSPNRGRDTQYF. The CDR3 coding sequence is TGTGCCAGCAGCCCGAACAGGGGCAGGGATACGCAGTATTTT. Based on the CDR3 plus reference TRBV7-6 and TRBJ2-3, the full variable domain is GAGVSQSPRYKVTKRGQDVALRCDPISGHVSLYWYRQALGQGPEFLTYFNYEAQQDKSGLPNDRFSAERPEGSISTLTIQRTEQRDSAMYRCASSPNRGRDTQYFGPGTRLTVL.

The genes are TRBV7-2 and TRBJ2-7; no reliable D call. The CDR3 contains 16 residues. The germline V and J ends were trimmed by 3 bases and 1 base, with 16 bases remaining between them. Looked up from germline, CDR1 is SGHTA and CDR2 is FQGNSA. The CDR3, as DNA: TGTGCCAGCAGCTTTAGAGGCGGAAAGAGTTCCTACGAGCAGTACTTC. It is translated as CASSFRGGKSSYEQYF.

The chain carries TRBV9 and TRBJ2-3; 9 bases agree with TRBD2. Germline loops: CDR1 SGDLS, CDR2 YYNGEE. V lost 6 bases and J lost 1; bases outside the gene matches: 6. CDR3 length: 15 amino acids. The CDR3 sequence: CASTPSGAGTDTQYF. Here the CDR3 DNA reads TGTGCCAGCACACCTAGCGGGGCCGGCACAGATACGCAGTATTTT.

The gene calls are TRBV28 and TRBJ1-2, with TRBD1 identical over 7 bases. V lost 5 bases, J lost 3 bases, and 9 bases stayed unmatched. Germline assignment: CDR1 MDHEN and CDR2 SYDVKM. The CDR3 totals 15 residues. The CDR3: CASSGARQGDYGYTF. The CDR3 nucleotides are TGTGCCAGCAGTGGGGCCCGACAGGGCGACTATGGCTACACCTTC.

V gene TRBV5-4 combines with J gene TRBJ2-2, with D possibly matching TRBD1 (6 bases). V lost 2 bases and J lost 6, with 14 bases in between. Germline CDR1 SGHNT, CDR2 YYREEE (reference sequence). This CDR3 contains 15 residues. CDR3 bases: TGTGCCAGCAGCTTAGGGGGTAGTGGGCCCGGGGAGCTGTTTTTT. Its translation is CASSLGGSGPGELFF.

The genes are TRBV21-1 and TRBJ1-5; the table names TRBD1, a call not compared with the DNA. TRBV21-1 is a known pseudogene. This CDR3 has 16 amino acids. The CDR3 region is CASSKNRTVPNQPQHF. Written as DNA, the CDR3 is TGTGCCAGCAGCAAAAACCGGACAGTCCCCAATCAGCCCCAGCATTTT.

The chain has TRBV28 and TRBJ2-2; 8 bases line up with TRBD1. The CDR3 runs 15 residues. V trimming: 2 bases; J trimming: 7 bases; junction bases outside the gene matches: 6. Germline CDR1 is MDHEN and CDR2 is SYDVKM. The CDR3 sequence: CASSLRQGTYGELFF. As DNA, the CDR3 is TGTGCCAGCAGTTTAAGACAGGGGACCTACGGGGAGCTGTTTTTT.

The gene calls are TRBV19 and TRBJ2-3; D not resolved. The length of the CDR3 is 11 residues. Trimming removed 3 bases from V and 7 bases from J, with 5 bases in between. Germline CDR1 reads LNHDA; CDR2 reads SQIVND (reference sequence). The CDR3 DNA reads as TGTGCCAGTAGTATCTCCTATACGCAGTATTTT. This gives the protein CASSISYTQYF.

V and J are TRBV29-1 and TRBJ2-7; the D gene is possibly TRBD2 (6 bases). The V gene's germline CDR1 is SQVTM and CDR2 ANQGSEA. CDR3 length: 14 amino acids. V dropped 5 bases and J dropped 0 bases, with 14 bases sitting between them. CDR3 coding DNA: TGCAGCGTTTCCGCGGGGCAGAGCTCCTACGAGCAGTACTTC. Translated: CSVSAGQSSYEQYF.

The table lists this clone with a few counts. The chain recombines TRBV7-3 with TRBJ2-7, with 8 bases fitting TRBD2. V lost 5 bases to trimming and J lost 7 bases; unmatched junction nucleotides: 4. Germline CDR1 reads SGHTA; CDR2 reads FQGTGA. CDR3 length: 12 amino acids. Here the CDR3 reads CASSLERGEQYF. DNA for the CDR3: TGTGCCAGCAGCCTAGAGCGGGGGGAGCAGTACTTC.

The J gene is TRBJ2-7, the V gene TRBV4-3; TRBD2 aligns across 9 bases. The V and J ends lost 0 bases and 4 bases, in that order; junction bases with no gene match: 7. Germline assignment: CDR1 LGHNA and CDR2 YSLEER. The CDR3 length is 16 residues. CDR3 DNA sequence: TGCGCCAGCAGCCAAGATAGGCCTAGCGGGGCTTACGAGCAGTACTTC. Its translation: CASSQDRPSGAYEQYF.

This rearrangement joins TRBV29-1 to TRBJ1-4, with 8 bases aligning to TRBD1. The J segment lost 5 bases and the V segment lost 6 bases, leaving 5 bases of the junction unmatched. CDR1 SQVTM and CDR2 ANQGSEA come from the germline V gene. The CDR3 is 13 amino acids. The CDR3 spells CSVRTGTNEKLFF. DNA for the CDR3: TGCAGCGTGAGGACAGGGACGAATGAAAAACTGTTTTTT.

This clone has just a few counts. The chain links TRBV5-5 to TRBJ2-7, with D perhaps matching TRBD2 (6 bases). Germline CDR1 and CDR2: SGHKS and YYEKEE (reference sequence). Trimming pared 1 base from V and 0 bases from J, leaving 17 bases between. This CDR3 has 17 amino acids. The chain's CDR3 is CASSLFSVGGSSYEQYF. CDR3 nucleotides: TGTGCCAGCAGCTTGTTCTCTGTCGGGGGTAGCTCCTACGAGCAGTACTTC.